Sequencing of this T cell receptor (beta chain) was carried out in a study of blood T cells in healthy people across ages. This clonotype showed up just a few times. The CDR3 totals 13 residues. Germline V gene data show CDR1 as MNHEY and CDR2 as SVGAGI. V was cut by 5 bases and J by 6 bases, with 10 bases left in between. For the second PCR, which ran for about 7 to 12 cycles, a sample-barcoded 5' primer and a J-beta primer mix were used. TCRdb called the 5' RACE reads again in MiXCR, with one record for every CDR3 protein. The table includes about a million distinct CDR3 sequences, roughly 51% detected once.

The TCR originated in a woman aged 60-75 years in good health. This chain connects TRBV6-5 to TRBJ2-2; D uncertain. The specimen was blood. The CDR3 bases are TGTGCCAGCAGTCGAGAAGGGTCCGGGGAGCTGTTTTTT. This codes for CASSREGSGELFF.